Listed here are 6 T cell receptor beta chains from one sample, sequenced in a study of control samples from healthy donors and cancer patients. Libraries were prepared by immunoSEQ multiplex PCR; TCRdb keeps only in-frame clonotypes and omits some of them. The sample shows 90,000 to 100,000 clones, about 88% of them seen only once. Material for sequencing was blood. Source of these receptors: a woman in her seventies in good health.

CDR3 coding DNA: TGCGCCAGCAGCCAAGAACTCGGGGGGCTAAACACCGGGGAGCTGTTTTTT. Its protein product is CASSQELGGLNTGELFF. The chain couples TRBV4-3 to TRBJ2-2; a weak D match, TRBD2 (7 bases). In germline, CDR1 is LGHNA, CDR2 YSLEER. CDR3 length: 17 residues. The ends were cut back, 0 bases at V and 2 bases at J, with 13 bases in the middle.

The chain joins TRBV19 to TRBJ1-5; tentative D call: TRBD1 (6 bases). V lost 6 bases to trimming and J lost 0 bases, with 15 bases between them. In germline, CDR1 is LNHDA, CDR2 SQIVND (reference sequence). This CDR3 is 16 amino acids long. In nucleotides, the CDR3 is TGTGCCAGTAGAAGCGATACAGGGCATAGCAATCAGCCCCAGCATTTT. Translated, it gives CASRSDTGHSNQPQHF.

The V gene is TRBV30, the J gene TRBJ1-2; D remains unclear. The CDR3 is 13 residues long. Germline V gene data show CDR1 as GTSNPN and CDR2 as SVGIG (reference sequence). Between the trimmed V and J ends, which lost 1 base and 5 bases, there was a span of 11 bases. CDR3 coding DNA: TGTGCCTGGAGTGGGGAGAAGACTTATGGCTACACCTTC. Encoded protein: CAWSGEKTYGYTF.

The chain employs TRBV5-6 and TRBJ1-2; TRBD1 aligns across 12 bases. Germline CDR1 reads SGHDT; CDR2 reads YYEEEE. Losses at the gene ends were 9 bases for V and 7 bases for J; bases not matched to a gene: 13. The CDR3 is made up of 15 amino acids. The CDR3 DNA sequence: TGTGCCACCTCAAACATGGGACAGGGGGCATTTGGCTACACCTTC. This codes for CATSNMGQGAFGYTF.

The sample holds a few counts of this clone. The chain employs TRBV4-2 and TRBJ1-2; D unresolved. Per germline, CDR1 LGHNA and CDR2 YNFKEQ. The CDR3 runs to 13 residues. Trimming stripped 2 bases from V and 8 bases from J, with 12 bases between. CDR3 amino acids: CASSQSVNNGYTF. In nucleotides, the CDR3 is TGTGCCAGCAGCCAATCCGTGAACAACGGCTACACCTTC.

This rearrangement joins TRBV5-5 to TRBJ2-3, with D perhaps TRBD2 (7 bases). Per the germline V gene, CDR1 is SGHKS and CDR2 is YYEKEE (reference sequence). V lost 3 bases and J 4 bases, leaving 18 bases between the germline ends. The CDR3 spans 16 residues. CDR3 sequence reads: CASSSQGAGASDTQYF. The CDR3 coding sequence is TGTGCCAGCAGCTCACAGGGCGCGGGAGCATCAGATACGCAGTATTTT.